The clone carrying this T cell receptor (beta chain) has only a few counts. Antigen specificity is unknown. Vbeta (60) and Jbeta (13) primers were used in the PCR. Profiled with immunoSEQ multiplex PCR; TCRdb holds only in-frame clones, not every one. The sample shows 90,000 or so clones, approximately 80% of them seen only once. The source of the sample is a study of cytomegalovirus exposure and HLA in healthy donors. Whole-study results and caveats: About 150 TCR beta chains were listed as cytomegalovirus-associated.

CDR1 and CDR2 (germline): LNHDA, SQIVND (reference sequence). There are 15 residues in the CDR3. The junction had 7 bases not matched to a gene; V was cut back by 6 bases and J by 6 bases. Sequencing input: PBMCs. The chain couples TRBV19 to TRBJ1-6; TRBD1 matches at 8 bases. This TCR came from a man in his thirties or forties in good health and CMV-seropositive. CDR3 region: CASRRTGSTNSPLHF. The CDR3 region has the DNA TGTGCCAGTAGGAGGACAGGGTCGACTAATTCACCCCTCCACTTT. Supplemented by reference TRBV19 and TRBJ1-6, the full variable domain reads DGGITQSPKYLFRKEGQNVTLSCEQNLNHDAMYWYRQDPGQGLRLIYYSQIVNDFQKGDIAEGYSVSREKKESFPLTVTSAQKNPTAFYLCASRRTGSTNSPLHFGNGTRLTVT.